This T cell receptor beta chain was retrieved from a study of T cells in Graves' hyperthyroidism and ophthalmopathy (dated by TCRdb to about 2019). Background for the entire study: Peripheral blood samples were taken at initial diagnosis, before any treatment was given. A discovery cohort of 95 to 100 patients, about 43 with Graves' ophthalmopathy and approximately 60 with stable Graves' hyperthyroidism, was used to find distinguishing TCR V-J signatures. An independent validation cohort of 18 to 20 hyperthyroidism patients and about 15 patients who later progressed to ophthalmopathy tested prospective prediction of ophthalmopathy. For training and testing, the 100 or so patients in the discovery cohort were randomly divided in a 7:3 ratio. In addition, the study compared T-cell repertoires in thyroid tissue and in blood from roughly 6 Graves' hyperthyroidism patients. Once sampling was done, hyperthyroidism patients were given methimazole at a starting dose of 30 mg daily, whereas ophthalmopathy patients were given high-dose intravenous methylprednisolone. According to the paper, TCR Vbeta CDR3 sequencing was carried out on about 140 peripheral blood samples, which came from under 50 ophthalmopathy, approximately 78 hyperthyroidism and some 17 progressor patients.

Study-wide conclusions, independent of this receptor: Most expanded thyroid clonotypes (frequency above 0.001) were also detected in blood, a finding suggesting that blood repertoires may reflect thyroid immune responses. During validation, the model predicted progression to ophthalmopathy a median of about 6.3 months ahead of onset, with roughly 65% sensitivity and around 73% specificity. A model built on a 13 V-J signature distinguished ophthalmopathy from stable hyperthyroidism, reaching roughly 88% sensitivity and 81.08% specificity in cross-validation and 80%/75% in testing. Sample size was not statistically predetermined, and investigators were not blinded to group allocation.

TCR beta CDR3 regions were amplified from RNA transcripts. For the first round of RT-PCR on the TCR CDR3, the HTBI primer set was used together with the Qiagen OneStep RT-PCR kit. The libraries were constructed in a second round of multiplex PCR and then size-selected and purified. Paired-end sequencing of the libraries was performed with 100 bp reads on an Illumina HiSeq2000. The paper's data handling went like this. SOAPnuke was used to process the raw data, throwing out any read that contained adapters or uncalled bases, had a mean Phred below 15, or lacked an exact constant-primer or identifier match. COPE v1.2.5 was used to merge the high-quality paired reads, and each unique nucleotide sequence was defined as a clonotype. MiTCR v1.1 was used to align the clonotypes against IMGT TRBV, TRBD and TRBJ reference segments. The analysis was restricted to V-J combinations with a frequency above 0.0001, which together covered roughly 99% of the repertoires. The TCS score was defined as F50 (clonal expansion) divided by E x V (chaos), with BLOSUM62-based TCRdist calculated between CDR3 peptides within each V-J. Welch's t-statistics and random forest reduced 450 to 600 V-J features to some 14, which were used in a naive Bayes classifier (R e1071). Using fastp at Q25 and MiXCR, TCRdb reprocessed the public reads and kept productive beta chains. All rows with the same CDR3 protein become a single entry with the most common DNA and genes. The V and J calls follow TCRdb's processing rather than the paper's. The sample has a few hundred thousand distinct CDR3 sequences on record, roughly 14% of them singletons. Roughly a quarter of the sample is taken by the ten largest.

Notes on this clonotype: The antigen it recognizes is unknown. Per-nucleotide qualities are absent, and no much larger clonotype sits a single base away.

Hyperthyroidism patients were newly diagnosed, had a disease duration of under 2 months, and were aged 18 to 65 years. Any patient with an uncontrolled infection, another autoimmune disease, pregnancy or lactation was excluded. Diagnoses relied on clinical symptoms, serum thyroxine and TRAb, thyroid ultrasound and orbital computed tomography. Blood from progressor patients was collected at the time of first diagnosis with hyperthyroidism, before any ophthalmopathy symptoms had appeared. PBMCs were separated from 7.5 to 10 ml of fresh peripheral blood using Ficoll-Paque density gradient centrifugation. Progressor patients were initially diagnosed with Graves' hyperthyroidism and developed ophthalmopathy during follow-up. Total RNA was extracted using Trizol reagent, and RNA quality was assessed on an Agilent 2100 Bioanalyzer. V was cut back by 4 bases and J by 3 bases, leaving a gap of 16 bases between them. The germline V gene supplies CDR1 SGHAT and CDR2 FQNNGV. The CDR3, from cysteine to phenylalanine, totals 15 residues. Solely the CDR3 DNA is kept, with 45 bases framed from the first base.

The specimen was blood. The rearrangement joined TRBV11-2 to TRBJ2-7, with the D gene uncertain. This TCR derives from a young woman with Graves' hyperthyroidism that later progressed to Graves' ophthalmopathy. This receptor has the CDR3 CASSSRPSGDYEQYF. The nucleotide sequence reads TGTGCCAGCAGCTCCAGGCCCTCAGGAGACTACGAGCAGTACTTC. The full variable domain, completed from the reference TRBV11-2 and TRBJ2-7 proteins outside the CDR3, reads EAGVAQSPRYKIIEKRQSVAFWCNPISGHATLYWYQQILGQGPKLLIQFQNNGVVDDSQLPKDRFSAERLKGVDSTLKIQPAKLEDSAVYLCASSSRPSGDYEQYFGPGTRLTVT.